This TCR beta chain was recorded in a study of CD8+ T cells in alopecia areata. The germline V gene encodes CDR1 SQVTM and CDR2 ANQGSEA. This CDR3 region has 15 residues. With 4 bases removed from V and 5 bases from J, the gap between germline ends came to 18 bases. The sample's treatment: oral pan-JAK inhibitor, 5-10 mg twice daily. Isolated RNA was reverse transcribed into cDNA used as the sequencing template. Assay used: immunoSEQ multiplex PCR; TCRdb lists only in-frame clones, some missing. The table has around 190,000 clones, roughly three fifths seen once. This chain uses TRBV29-1 with TRBJ2-1; maybe TRBD1 (5 bases). Sequenced here: CD4+ T cells sorted from blood, sampled between weeks 49 and 50, from a patient treated with tofacitinib. The sequence was obtained from a human donor with alopecia areata. The CDR3 nucleotides are TGCAGCGTTGTACGGGCTCAGGGTAAAAACAATGAGCAGTTCTTC. It translates to CSVVRAQGKNNEQFF.